One TCR beta chain is described in this entry. This sample was taken from a study of CD8 T cells in Susac syndrome. Per the germline V gene, CDR1 is MNHEY and CDR2 is SVGEGT. V lost 5 bases and J lost 0, with 16 bases in between. The CDR3 loop spans 16 amino acids. RNA in amounts of about 0.45 to 1 ug was reverse transcribed with random hexamers. TCRdb reprocessed the immunoSEQ multiplex PCR reads with MiXCR, giving one entry per CDR3 protein. The profile shows 100,000 to 150,000 distinct CDR3 sequences, around 94% of them singletons. The sequence came from a human donor in good health. This rearrangement joins TRBV6-2 or TRBV6-3 to TRBJ2-5; D is perhaps TRBD1 (6 bases). Sequenced material: CD4+ T cells from PBMCs. The chain's CDR3 is CASSRRPAGDQETQYF. In nucleotides, the CDR3 is TGTGCCAGCAGTCGTCGGCCGGCAGGGGACCAAGAGACCCAGTACTTC.